This T cell receptor beta chain was captured by sequencing in a study of T cells in tuberculosis. The overall study: This South African cohort compared adolescents with or without latent tuberculosis against adults with active tuberculosis.

The germline CDR1 and CDR2 sequences are SGHNT and YYREEE (reference sequence). The CDR3 is made up of 13 amino acids. Note on this clone: The junction differs from germline at one of its ends, possibly a read error.

Some clones are missing from TCRdb's copy, which holds only in-frame ones; the method was immunoSEQ multiplex PCR. The data hold approximately 30,000 clones, with 97% observed a single time. This rearrangement joins TRBV5-4 to TRBJ2-5; D is perhaps TRBD2 (5 bases). The specimen was PBMCs. The clonotype comes from a donor aged 10-29 years with latent tuberculosis or without tuberculosis infection. The CDR3 DNA follows: TGTGCCAGTAGCTCCGCGCGGAGGCAGACCCAGTACTTC. This codes for CASSSARRQTQYF.